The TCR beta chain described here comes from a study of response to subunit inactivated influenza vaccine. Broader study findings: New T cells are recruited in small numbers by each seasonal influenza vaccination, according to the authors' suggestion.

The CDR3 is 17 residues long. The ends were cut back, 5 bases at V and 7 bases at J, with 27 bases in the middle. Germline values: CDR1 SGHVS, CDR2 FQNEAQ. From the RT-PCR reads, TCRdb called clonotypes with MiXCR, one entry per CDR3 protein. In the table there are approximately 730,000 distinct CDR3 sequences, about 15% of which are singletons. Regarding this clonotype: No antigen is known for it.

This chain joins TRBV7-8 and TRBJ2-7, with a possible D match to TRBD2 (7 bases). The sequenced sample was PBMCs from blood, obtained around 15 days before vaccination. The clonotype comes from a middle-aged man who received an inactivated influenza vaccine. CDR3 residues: CASSRQRDKRAIYEQYF. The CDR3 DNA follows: TGTGCCAGCAGCCGACAGCGGGACAAGCGAGCTATCTATGAGCAGTACTTC.